The source of this T cell receptor beta chain is a study of blood T cell repertoires in COVID-19. Study details: From T cells, B-cell-depleted T cells, or PBMCs came the material, which was cDNA or gDNA.

Produced via immunoSEQ multiplex PCR; TCRdb's table is partial and in-frame only. In the table there are roughly 250,000 clones, 82% of which are singletons. Germline loops: CDR1 LNHDA, CDR2 SQIVND (reference sequence). CDR3 length: 13 residues. Deletions cut 6 bases from V and 1 base from J, with 7 bases between. The chain employs TRBV19 and TRBJ2-1, with TRBD1 as a possible D gene (5 bases). This receptor was taken from a woman older than 75 with active or convalescent COVID-19. The specimen sequenced was peripheral blood. The CDR3 reads CASRRQSYNEQFF. The CDR3 region has the DNA TGTGCCAGTAGAAGACAGTCCTACAATGAGCAGTTCTTC.